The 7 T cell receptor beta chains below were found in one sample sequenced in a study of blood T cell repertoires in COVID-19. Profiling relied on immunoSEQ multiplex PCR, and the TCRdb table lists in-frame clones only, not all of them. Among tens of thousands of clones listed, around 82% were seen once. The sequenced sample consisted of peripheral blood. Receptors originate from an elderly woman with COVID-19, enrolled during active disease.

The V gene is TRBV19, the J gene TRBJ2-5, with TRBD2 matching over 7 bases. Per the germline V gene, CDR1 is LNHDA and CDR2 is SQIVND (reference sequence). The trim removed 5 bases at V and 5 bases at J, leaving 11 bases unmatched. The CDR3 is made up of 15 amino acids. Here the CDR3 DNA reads TGTGCCAGTAGTTCCCAAGCGGGGCGGGGGGAGACCCAGTACTTC. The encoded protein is CASSSQAGRGETQYF.

CDR3 in amino acids: CASTAPGQGLSGELFF. CDR3 in DNA: TGTGCCAGCACGGCACCGGGACAGGGACTGTCCGGGGAGCTGTTTTTT. The chain joins TRBV28 to TRBJ2-2; 9 nucleotides agree with TRBD1. CDR3 length: 16 residues. CDR1 MDHEN and CDR2 SYDVKM come from the germline V gene. J lost 6 bases, V lost 7 bases, and 12 bases had no gene match.

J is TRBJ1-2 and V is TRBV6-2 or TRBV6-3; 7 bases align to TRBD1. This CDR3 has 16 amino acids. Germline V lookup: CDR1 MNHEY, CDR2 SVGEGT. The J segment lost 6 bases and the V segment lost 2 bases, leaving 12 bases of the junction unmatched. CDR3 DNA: TGTGCCAGCAGTTACCCCTCCTTTGGCAGGGGGAATGGCTACACCTTC. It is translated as CASSYPSFGRGNGYTF.

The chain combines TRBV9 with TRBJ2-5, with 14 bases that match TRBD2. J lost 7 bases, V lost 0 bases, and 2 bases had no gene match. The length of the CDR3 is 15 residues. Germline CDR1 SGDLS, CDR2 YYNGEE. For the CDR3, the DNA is TGTGCCAGCAGCGTAGATGGGACTAGCGGGAGGACCCAGTACTTC. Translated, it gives CASSVDGTSGRTQYF.

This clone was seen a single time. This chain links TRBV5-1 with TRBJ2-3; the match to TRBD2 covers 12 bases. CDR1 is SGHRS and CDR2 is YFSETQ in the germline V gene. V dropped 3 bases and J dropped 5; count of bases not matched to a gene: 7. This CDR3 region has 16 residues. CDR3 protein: CASSSRLAGVGDTQYF. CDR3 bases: TGCGCCAGCAGCTCAAGACTAGCGGGAGTTGGAGATACGCAGTATTTT.

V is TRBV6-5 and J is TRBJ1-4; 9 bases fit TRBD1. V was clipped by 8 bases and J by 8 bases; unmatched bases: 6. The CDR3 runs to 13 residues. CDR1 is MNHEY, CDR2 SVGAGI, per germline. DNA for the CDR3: TGTGCCAGCGGCCGGGACAGGGACGAAAAACTGTTTTTT. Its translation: CASGRDRDEKLFF.

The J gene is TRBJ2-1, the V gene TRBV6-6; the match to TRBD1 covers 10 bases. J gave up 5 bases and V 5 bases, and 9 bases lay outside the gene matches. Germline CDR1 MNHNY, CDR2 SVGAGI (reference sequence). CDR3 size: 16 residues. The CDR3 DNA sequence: TGTGCCAGCAGTCGAGGGACAGGGGTTCTGAACAATGAGCAGTTCTTC. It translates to CASSRGTGVLNNEQFF.